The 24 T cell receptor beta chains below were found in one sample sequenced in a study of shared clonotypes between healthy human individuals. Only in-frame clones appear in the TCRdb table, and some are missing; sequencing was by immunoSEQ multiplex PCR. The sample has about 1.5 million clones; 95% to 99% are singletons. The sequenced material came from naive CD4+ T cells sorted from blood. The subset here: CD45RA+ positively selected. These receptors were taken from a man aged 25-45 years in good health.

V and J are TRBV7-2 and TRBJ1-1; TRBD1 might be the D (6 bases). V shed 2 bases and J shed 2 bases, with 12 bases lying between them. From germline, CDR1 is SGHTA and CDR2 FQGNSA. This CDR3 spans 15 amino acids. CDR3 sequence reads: CASSLLGALNTEAFF. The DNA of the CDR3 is TGTGCCAGCAGCTTATTGGGGGCGCTAAACACTGAAGCTTTCTTT.

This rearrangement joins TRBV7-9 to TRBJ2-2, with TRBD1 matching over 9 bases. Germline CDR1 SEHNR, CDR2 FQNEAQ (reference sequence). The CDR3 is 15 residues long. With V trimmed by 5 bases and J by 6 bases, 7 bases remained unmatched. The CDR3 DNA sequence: TGTGCCAGCAGCCACCGGACAGGGGCGGCCGGGGAGCTGTTTTTT. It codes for CASSHRTGAAGELFF.

CDR3 sequence: CASSFRSSGSIYEQYF. The CDR3 DNA sequence: TGTGCCAGCAGCTTTCGTTCTAGCGGGAGTATTTACGAGCAGTACTTC. The chain is built from TRBV7-8 and TRBJ2-7; 10 nucleotides align to TRBD2. Germline lookup yields CDR1 SGHVS and CDR2 FQNEAQ. J lost 4 bases, V lost 3 bases, and 9 bases had no gene match. This CDR3 is 16 amino acids long. The variable domain in full, with the rest retrieved from reference TRBV7-8 and TRBJ2-7, is GAGVSQSPRYKVAKRGQDVALRCDPISGHVSLFWYQQALGQGPEFLTYFQNEAQLDKSGLPSDRFFAERPEGSVSTLKIQRTQQEDSAVYLCASSFRSSGSIYEQYFGPGTRLTVT.

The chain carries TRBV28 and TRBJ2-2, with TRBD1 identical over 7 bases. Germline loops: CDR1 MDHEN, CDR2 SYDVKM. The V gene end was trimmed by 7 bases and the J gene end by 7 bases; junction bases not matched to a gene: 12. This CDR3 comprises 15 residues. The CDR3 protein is CASTERQGYNGELFF. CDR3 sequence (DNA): TGTGCCAGCACCGAAAGACAGGGATATAACGGGGAGCTGTTTTTT.

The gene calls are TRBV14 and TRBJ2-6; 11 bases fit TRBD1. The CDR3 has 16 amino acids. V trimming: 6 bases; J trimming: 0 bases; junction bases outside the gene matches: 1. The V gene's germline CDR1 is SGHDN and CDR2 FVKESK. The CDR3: CASRGQGVSGANVLTF. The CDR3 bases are TGTGCCAGCAGGGGACAGGGGGTCTCTGGGGCCAACGTCCTGACTTTC.

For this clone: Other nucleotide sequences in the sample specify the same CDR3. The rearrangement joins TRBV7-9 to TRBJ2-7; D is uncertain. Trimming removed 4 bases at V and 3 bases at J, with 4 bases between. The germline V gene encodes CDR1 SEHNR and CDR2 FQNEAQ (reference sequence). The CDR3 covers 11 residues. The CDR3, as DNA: TGTGCCAGCAGCTCACACTACGAGCAGTACTTC. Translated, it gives CASSSHYEQYF.

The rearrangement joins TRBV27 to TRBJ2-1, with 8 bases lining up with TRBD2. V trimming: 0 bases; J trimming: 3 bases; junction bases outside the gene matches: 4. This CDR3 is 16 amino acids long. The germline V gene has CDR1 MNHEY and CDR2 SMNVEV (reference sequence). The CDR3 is CASSLSRTSIYNEQFF. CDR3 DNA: TGTGCCAGCAGTTTATCACGGACTAGCATCTACAATGAGCAGTTCTTC.

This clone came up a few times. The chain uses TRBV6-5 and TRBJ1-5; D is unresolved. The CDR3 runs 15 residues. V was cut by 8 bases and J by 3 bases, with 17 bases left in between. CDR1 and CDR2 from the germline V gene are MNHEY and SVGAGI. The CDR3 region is CASGRAGVTNQPQHF. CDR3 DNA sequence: TGTGCCAGCGGGAGAGCCGGGGTGACCAATCAGCCCCAGCATTTT.

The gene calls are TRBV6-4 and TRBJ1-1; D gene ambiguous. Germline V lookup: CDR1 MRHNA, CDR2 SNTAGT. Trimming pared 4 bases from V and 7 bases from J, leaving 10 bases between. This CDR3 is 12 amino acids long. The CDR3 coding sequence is TGTGCCAGCAGTGGACGGCCGGATGAAGCTTTCTTT. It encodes CASSGRPDEAFF.

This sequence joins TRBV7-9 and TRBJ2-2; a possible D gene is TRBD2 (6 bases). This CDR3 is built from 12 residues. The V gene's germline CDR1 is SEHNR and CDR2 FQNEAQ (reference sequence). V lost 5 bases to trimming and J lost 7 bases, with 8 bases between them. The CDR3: CASSGGLGELFF. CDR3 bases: TGTGCCAGCAGCGGGGGACTCGGGGAGCTGTTTTTT.

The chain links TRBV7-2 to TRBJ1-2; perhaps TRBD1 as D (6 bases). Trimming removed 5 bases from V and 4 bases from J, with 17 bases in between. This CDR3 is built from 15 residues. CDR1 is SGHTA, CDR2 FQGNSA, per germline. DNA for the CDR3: TGTGCCAGCAGCCTATTTGACAGGAACCTCTATGGCTACACCTTC. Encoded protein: CASSLFDRNLYGYTF.

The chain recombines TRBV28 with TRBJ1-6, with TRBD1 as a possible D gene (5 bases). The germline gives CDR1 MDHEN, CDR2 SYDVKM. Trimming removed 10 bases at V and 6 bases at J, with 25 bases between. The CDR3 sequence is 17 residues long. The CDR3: CATTTDVSGRINSPLHF. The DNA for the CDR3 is TGTGCCACCACTACGGACGTTTCGGGACGGATTAATTCACCCCTCCACTTT.

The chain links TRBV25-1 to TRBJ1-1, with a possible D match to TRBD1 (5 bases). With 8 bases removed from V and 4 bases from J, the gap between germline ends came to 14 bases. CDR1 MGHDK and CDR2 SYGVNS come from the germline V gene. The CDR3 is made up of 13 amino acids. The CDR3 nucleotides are TGTGCCAGCCTGGCGGGGACGAGCACTGAAGCTTTCTTT. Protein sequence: CASLAGTSTEAFF.

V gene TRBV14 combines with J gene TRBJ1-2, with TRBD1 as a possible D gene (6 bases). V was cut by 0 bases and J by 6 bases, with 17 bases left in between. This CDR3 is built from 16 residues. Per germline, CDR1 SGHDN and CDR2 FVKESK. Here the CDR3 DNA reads TGTGCCAGCAGCCAAGATCTCGGTGGACAGCAACATGGCTACACCTTC. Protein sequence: CASSQDLGGQQHGYTF.

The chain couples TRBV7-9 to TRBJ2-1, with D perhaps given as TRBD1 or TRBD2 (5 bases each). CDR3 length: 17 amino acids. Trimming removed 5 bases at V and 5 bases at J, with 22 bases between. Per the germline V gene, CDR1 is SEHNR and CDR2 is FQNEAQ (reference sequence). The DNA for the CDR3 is TGTGCCAGCAGCCGTGGGGGTGCTGTGTTTGGGGACAATGAGCAGTTCTTC. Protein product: CASSRGGAVFGDNEQFF. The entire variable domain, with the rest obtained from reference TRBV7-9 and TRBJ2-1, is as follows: DTGVSQNPRHKITKRGQNVTFRCDPISEHNRLYWYRQTLGQGPEFLTYFQNEAQLEKSRLLSDRFSAERPKGSFSTLEIQRTEQGDSAMYLCASSRGGAVFGDNEQFFGPGTRLTVL.

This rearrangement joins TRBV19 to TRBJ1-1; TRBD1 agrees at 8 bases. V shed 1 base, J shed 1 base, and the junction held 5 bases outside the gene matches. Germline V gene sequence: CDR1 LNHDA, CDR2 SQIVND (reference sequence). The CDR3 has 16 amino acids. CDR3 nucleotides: TGTGCCAGTAGTATAGGGACAGGGTTTGGGAACACTGAAGCTTTCTTT. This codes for CASSIGTGFGNTEAFF.

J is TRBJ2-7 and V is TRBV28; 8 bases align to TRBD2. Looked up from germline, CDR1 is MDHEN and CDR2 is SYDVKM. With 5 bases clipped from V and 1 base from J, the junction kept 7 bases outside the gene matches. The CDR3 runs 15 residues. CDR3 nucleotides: TGTGCCAGCAGTCGTAGACTAGCGAGGTCCTACGAGCAGTACTTC. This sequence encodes CASSRRLARSYEQYF. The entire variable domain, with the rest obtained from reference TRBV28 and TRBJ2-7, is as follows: DVKVTQSSRYLVKRTGEKVFLECVQDMDHENMFWYRQDPGLGLRLIYFSYDVKMKEKGDIPEGYSVSREKKERFSLILESASTNQTSMYLCASSRRLARSYEQYFGPGTRLTVT.

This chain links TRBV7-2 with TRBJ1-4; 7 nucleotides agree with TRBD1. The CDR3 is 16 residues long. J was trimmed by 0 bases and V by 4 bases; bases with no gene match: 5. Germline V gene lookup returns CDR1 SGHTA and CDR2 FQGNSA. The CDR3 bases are TGTGCCAGCAGCTCTCGGACAGGAGCAACTAATGAAAAACTGTTTTTT. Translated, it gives CASSSRTGATNEKLFF.

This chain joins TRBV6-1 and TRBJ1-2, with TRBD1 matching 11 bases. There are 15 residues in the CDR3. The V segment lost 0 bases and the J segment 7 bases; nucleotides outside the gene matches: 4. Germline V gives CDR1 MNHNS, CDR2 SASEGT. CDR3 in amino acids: CASSEARTGGFGYTF. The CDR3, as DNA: TGTGCCAGCAGTGAAGCCCGGACAGGGGGCTTTGGCTACACCTTC.

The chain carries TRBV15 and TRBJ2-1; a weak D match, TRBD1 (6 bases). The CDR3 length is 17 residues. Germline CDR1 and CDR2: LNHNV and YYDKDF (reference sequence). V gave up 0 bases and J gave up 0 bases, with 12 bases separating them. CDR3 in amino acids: CATSRDLGRGSYNEQFF. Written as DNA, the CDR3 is TGTGCCACCAGCAGAGATCTCGGCAGGGGCTCCTACAATGAGCAGTTCTTC.

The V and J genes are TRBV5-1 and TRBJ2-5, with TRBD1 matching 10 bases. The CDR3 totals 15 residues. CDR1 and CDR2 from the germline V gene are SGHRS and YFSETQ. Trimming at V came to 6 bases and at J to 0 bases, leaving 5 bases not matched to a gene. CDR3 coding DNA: TGCGCCAGCACCCCGGGACAGGGGTACCAAGAGACCCAGTACTTC. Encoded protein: CASTPGQGYQETQYF.

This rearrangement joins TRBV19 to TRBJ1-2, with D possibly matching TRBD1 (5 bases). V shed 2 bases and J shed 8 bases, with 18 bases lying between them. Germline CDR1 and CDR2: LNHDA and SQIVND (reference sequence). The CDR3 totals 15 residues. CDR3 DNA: TGTGCCAGTAGTATAAAGACAGCGCCCCCGGGGGGCTACACCTTC. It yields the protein CASSIKTAPPGGYTF.

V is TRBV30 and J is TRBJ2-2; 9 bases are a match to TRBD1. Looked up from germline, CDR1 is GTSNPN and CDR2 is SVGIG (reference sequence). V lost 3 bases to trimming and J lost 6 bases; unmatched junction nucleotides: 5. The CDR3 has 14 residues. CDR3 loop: CAWRPGQGSGELFF. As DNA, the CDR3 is TGTGCCTGGAGGCCGGGACAGGGTTCCGGGGAGCTGTTTTTT. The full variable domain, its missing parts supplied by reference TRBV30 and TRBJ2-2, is SQTIHQWPATLVQPVGSPLSLECTVEGTSNPNLYWYRQAAGRGLQLLFYSVGIGQISSEVPQNLSASRPQDRQFILSSKKLLLSDSGFYLCAWRPGQGSGELFFGEGSRLTVL.

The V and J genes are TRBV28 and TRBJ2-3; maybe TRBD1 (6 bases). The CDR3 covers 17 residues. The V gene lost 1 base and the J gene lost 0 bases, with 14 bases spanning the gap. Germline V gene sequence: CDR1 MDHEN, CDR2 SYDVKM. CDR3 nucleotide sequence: TGTGCCAGCAGTTTATCCTTGACAGGAACTAGCACAGATACGCAGTATTTT. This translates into CASSLSLTGTSTDTQYF.